This is a list of T cell receptor beta chains from one sample in a study of cytomegalovirus exposure and HLA in healthy donors. The repertoire was sequenced with immunoSEQ multiplex PCR; TCRdb's copy has only in-frame clones and lacks some. In the table there are 89,000 or so clones, 65% to 75% of which are singletons. Specimen: PBMCs. These TCRs come from a man between 60 and 70 years old in good health and CMV-seronegative. CDR3s include the opening cysteine and the closing phenylalanine or tryptophan. The D gene is left open where the match is weak. Clone size is given for some rows only: seen once, a few or many times, or a class if the clone is expanded.

j_call,d_call,clone_size,v_call,cdr3_aa,cdr3_nt
TRBJ1-5,.,.,TRBV11-2,CASSLGDYSNQPQHF,TGTGCCAGCAGCTTAGGCGACTATAGCAATCAGCCCCAGCATTTT
TRBJ2-3,.,.,TRBV5-1,CASSLDRGSTDTQYF,TGCGCCAGCAGCTTGGATAGGGGGTCCACAGATACGCAGTATTTT
TRBJ2-7,.,.,TRBV27,CASSWSDEQYF,TGTGCCAGCAGCTGGAGCGACGAGCAGTACTTC
TRBJ2-5,TRBD1,.,TRBV19,CATSTGGGETQYF,TGTGCCACTTCGACAGGGGGCGGGGAGACCCAGTACTTC
TRBJ1-5,TRBD1,.,TRBV30,CAWGTDNQPQHF,TGTGCCTGGGGGACAGACAATCAGCCCCAGCATTTT
TRBJ1-1,TRBD1,few,TRBV4-1,CASSQITGGTEAFF,TGCGCCAGCAGCCAGATTACAGGGGGCACTGAAGCTTTCTTT
TRBJ2-7,.,.,TRBV5-6,CASSASRGVEYEQYF,TGTGCCAGCAGCGCCTCACGGGGAGTCGAGTACGAGCAGTACTTC
TRBJ1-1,.,.,TRBV4-1,CASSHAALNTEAFF,TGCGCCAGCAGCCACGCGGCCCTGAACACTGAAGCTTTCTTT
TRBJ2-3,TRBD1,.,TRBV29-1,CSVILQGQADTQYF,TGCAGCGTCATACTACAGGGGCAGGCAGATACGCAGTATTTT
TRBJ2-5,.,once,TRBV7-9,CASSLSGGRQETQYF,TGTGCCAGCAGCCTAAGTGGGGGCCGACAAGAGACCCAGTACTTC
TRBJ2-7,.,once,TRBV5-4,CASSLGRSYEQYF,TGTGCCAGCAGCTTGGGGCGGTCCTACGAGCAGTACTTC
TRBJ2-2,.,.,TRBV2,CASRQGETGELFF,TGTGCCAGCAGACAGGGAGAAACCGGGGAGCTGTTTTTT
TRBJ1-1,TRBD1,.,TRBV18,CASSPADRATMNTEAFF,TGTGCCAGCTCACCGGCGGACAGGGCGACTATGAACACTGAAGCTTTCTTT
TRBJ2-1,.,.,TRBV5-5,CASSLILSRVADYNEQFF,TGTGCCAGCAGCTTAATACTGAGTCGGGTGGCCGATTACAATGAGCAGTTCTTC
TRBJ1-2,TRBD1,.,TRBV30,CAWSSRGRDGYTF,TGTGCCTGGAGCTCGAGGGGGCGCGATGGCTACACCTTC
TRBJ1-5,.,.,TRBV6-6,CASSQAGGSNQPQHF,TGTGCCAGCAGCCAGGCGGGGGGGAGCAATCAGCCCCAGCATTTT
TRBJ2-7,.,.,TRBV18,CASSTQPGDYEQYF,TGTGCCAGCTCTACCCAACCGGGAGACTACGAGCAGTACTTC
TRBJ1-1,.,.,TRBV19,CASSIAWRDTEAFF,TGTGCCAGTAGTATCGCTTGGCGGGACACTGAAGCTTTCTTT
TRBJ1-1,.,.,TRBV6-6,CASSPRASNTEAFF,TGTGCCAGCAGCCCCAGGGCTTCGAACACTGAAGCTTTCTTT
TRBJ2-7,TRBD1,.,TRBV7-8,CASSLVGTGVSEQYF,TGTGCCAGCAGCTTAGTGGGGACAGGGGTATCCGAGCAGTACTTC
TRBJ1-1,TRBD1,few,TRBV19,CASSTDRGGTEAFF,TGTGCCAGTAGTACGGACAGGGGGGGCACTGAAGCTTTCTTT
TRBJ2-7,.,.,TRBV6-5,CASSSRGYEQYF,TGTGCCAGCAGTTCCCGCGGCTACGAGCAGTACTTC
TRBJ1-2,.,.,TRBV6-5,CASTPTDTHYGYTF,TGTGCCAGCACCCCGACCGACACACACTATGGCTACACCTTC
TRBJ2-5,TRBD2,.,TRBV5-1,CASQNAVAGETQYF,TGCGCCAGCCAAAACGCGGTAGCGGGAGAGACCCAGTACTTC
TRBJ1-5,TRBD1,.,TRBV6-6,CASSTGGGQPQHF,TGTGCCAGCAGTACAGGGGGTGGTCAGCCCCAGCATTTT
TRBJ1-4,TRBD1,.,TRBV5-1,CASSLDRGEEKLFF,TGCGCCAGCAGCCTAGACAGGGGGGAGGAAAAACTGTTTTTT
TRBJ2-7,.,.,TRBV5-5,CASSLTGGGTYEQYF,TGTGCCAGCAGCTTAACAGGGGGGGGGACCTACGAGCAGTACTTC
TRBJ2-3,.,few,TRBV12-5,CASGLAPGWGTDTQYF,TGTGCTAGTGGTTTAGCCCCAGGGTGGGGCACAGATACGCAGTATTTT
TRBJ2-5,TRBD2,.,TRBV2,CASSDGDGGGIKETQYF,TGTGCCAGCAGTGATGGAGACGGCGGGGGGATCAAAGAGACCCAGTACTTC
TRBJ1-2,.,.,TRBV19,CASSPSSRVDYTF,TGTGCCAGTAGTCCCAGCTCCAGGGTTGACTACACCTTC
TRBJ2-3,.,.,TRBV18,CASSLAQGLADTQYF,TGTGCCAGCTCTCTGGCGCAGGGGTTGGCGGATACGCAGTATTTT
TRBJ2-3,TRBD2,.,TRBV2,CASRGGLAGDRTDTQYF,TGTGCCAGCAGGGGTGGGCTAGCGGGGGATCGCACAGATACGCAGTATTTT
TRBJ2-7,TRBD2,.,TRBV9,CASSLLRGRGVYEQYF,TGTGCCAGCAGCCTCCTTCGGGGGCGGGGGGTCTACGAGCAGTACTTC
TRBJ1-1,.,.,TRBV19,CASSMGRAQTEAFF,TGTGCCAGTAGTATGGGCAGGGCTCAAACTGAAGCTTTCTTT
TRBJ1-2,.,.,TRBV18,CASSPEGVLGYTF,TGTGCCAGCTCTCCTGAGGGGGTCCTCGGCTACACCTTC
TRBJ2-2,.,.,TRBV7-3,CASSLKQGNTGELFF,TGTGCCAGCAGCTTAAAACAGGGGAACACCGGGGAGCTGTTTTTT
TRBJ2-1,.,.,TRBV7-9,CSSSDGLKVDEQFF,TGTTCCAGCAGCGATGGACTTAAGGTCGATGAGCAGTTCTTC
TRBJ2-1,TRBD2,few,TRBV5-6,CASSPGLADEQFF,TGTGCCAGCAGCCCCGGACTAGCCGATGAGCAGTTCTTC
TRBJ2-3,.,.,TRBV29-1,CSVGQQGGRRDTQYF,TGCAGCGTGGGTCAACAGGGTGGGCGACGAGATACGCAGTATTTT
TRBJ1-5,.,.,TRBV6-1,CASSDHRGEGNQPQHF,TGTGCCAGCAGTGACCACCGGGGGGAGGGTAATCAGCCCCAGCATTTT
TRBJ1-2,TRBD1,.,TRBV6-5,CASSGTGGADYGYTF,TGTGCCAGCAGTGGAACAGGGGGCGCGGACTATGGCTACACCTTC
TRBJ1-6,TRBD1,.,TRBV4-1,CASSQAGQGGSPLHF,TGCGCCAGCAGCCAGGCTGGACAGGGTGGATCACCCCTCCACTTT
TRBJ2-3,.,.,TRBV25-1,CATSIDTQYF,TGTGCCACAAGCATAGATACGCAGTATTTT
TRBJ2-4,TRBD2,.,TRBV15,CATSRGASGGQNIQYF,TGTGCCACCAGCAGAGGGGCTAGCGGGGGGCAAAACATTCAGTACTTC
TRBJ2-7,TRBD1,.,TRBV5-6,CASSLGWGQLYEQYF,TGTGCCAGCAGCTTGGGGTGGGGACAGCTCTACGAGCAGTACTTC
TRBJ1-2,.,.,TRBV6-5,CASSSRFDGYTF,TGTGCCAGCAGTTCTAGGTTTGATGGCTACACCTTC
TRBJ2-1,.,.,TRBV4-1,CASSRLHGGPTGNEQFF,TGCGCCAGCAGCCGCCTCCATGGGGGCCCGACGGGGAATGAGCAGTTCTTC